This T cell receptor (beta chain) was observed in a study of blood T cell repertoires in COVID-19. A single count supports this clone. This CDR3 contains 15 residues. Germline values: CDR1 ENHRY, CDR2 SYGVKD. V was pared by 2 bases and J by 6 bases, with 8 bases of the junction left unmatched. Sequencing was performed with immunoSEQ multiplex PCR; in TCRdb, only in-frame clones are kept and a portion is missing. The data show fewer than 250,000 clones, 86% seen once. The genes are TRBV10-3 and TRBJ2-3; 7 nucleotides align to TRBD1. The TCR sequence derives from a woman aged 55-70 years who had recovered from COVID-19. The sample consisted of peripheral blood. The CDR3 coding sequence is TGTGCCATCAGTGAGCCAACCAGGGGGATGGATACGCAGTATTTT. Translation gives CAISEPTRGMDTQYF.